This T cell receptor beta chain was found in a study of blood T cell repertoires in COVID-19 (dated by TCRdb to the early 2020s). About the investigation overall: Samples from collaborators originated in the United States, Italy and Spain and spanned both the acute and convalescent phases of COVID-19. The prospective study material was composed of cDNA or gDNA derived from T cells, B-cell-depleted T cells, or PBMCs. The dataset comprised deeply sampled blood TCRbeta repertoires from subjects exposed to, actively infected with, or recovered from COVID-19. A freely available public database, intended as a resource for researchers studying the immune response to SARS-CoV-2, is where the repertoires were released. Samples came from the ongoing ImmuneRACE study (first 160 participants) plus 1,254 subjects from 6 global collaborators. Sample metadata almost always included a de-identified subject ID, COVID-19 status, age in years and sex. HLA class I and class II types, where available, came from metadata supplied by the sample provider rather than from assay-based typing. The study at large found these results: How much clinical and demographic metadata was included differed by source and by participant, and the metadata was provided uncurated.

Whole blood was collected in K2EDTA tubes by collaborating institutions according to the institutions' own protocols. For TCRbeta analysis, collaborators shipped samples as frozen whole blood, isolated PBMCs, or DNA extracted from either of those sample types. The CDR3 runs 15 amino acids, cysteine and phenylalanine included. The retained sequence is limited to the CDR3, 45 bases, with the frame set at the first base. The germline V gene specifies KGHSH as CDR1 and LQKENI as CDR2. A distance of 12 bases separates the germline ends of V and J, which lose 0 bases and 4 bases respectively. The immunoSEQ Assay, a bias-controlled multiplex PCR, was used to amplify TCRbeta CDR3 regions from genomic DNA. The paper's processing steps were these. Nucleated cell counts per sample were estimated from amplification of reference gene primers within the assay. Sequence reads were collapsed and filtered to measure the absolute abundance of every unique TCRbeta CDR3 rearrangement. For each sample, productive Simpson clonality was calculated as the square root of Simpson's diversity index over productive rearrangements. The immuneACCESS repertoire file appears here via TCRdb, limited to in-frame rearrangements. These files lack a portion of the clones; in checked studies, under half of the deficit traces to unresolved V genes, and the cause of the others is not known. V and J calls plus clone size are reproduced from that table; the DNA served to infer D and trimming. The sample table holds tens of thousands of clones, of which approximately 90% were seen once. The ten largest clones take up around 3.1% of the sample.

Notes on this clone: Its cognate antigen has yet to be identified. The sample holds no much larger clone one base away, and base qualities are not on file.

The origin of this receptor is a man aged 45-60 years with acute or convalescent COVID-19. Rearrangement joined TRBV18 to TRBJ1-1; no D segment can be confidently identified. The sequencing sample was made of peripheral blood. The CDR3 sequence is CASSPPTGISTEAFF. The DNA reads TGTGCCAGCTCACCACCTACCGGGATCAGCACTGAAGCTTTCTTT.